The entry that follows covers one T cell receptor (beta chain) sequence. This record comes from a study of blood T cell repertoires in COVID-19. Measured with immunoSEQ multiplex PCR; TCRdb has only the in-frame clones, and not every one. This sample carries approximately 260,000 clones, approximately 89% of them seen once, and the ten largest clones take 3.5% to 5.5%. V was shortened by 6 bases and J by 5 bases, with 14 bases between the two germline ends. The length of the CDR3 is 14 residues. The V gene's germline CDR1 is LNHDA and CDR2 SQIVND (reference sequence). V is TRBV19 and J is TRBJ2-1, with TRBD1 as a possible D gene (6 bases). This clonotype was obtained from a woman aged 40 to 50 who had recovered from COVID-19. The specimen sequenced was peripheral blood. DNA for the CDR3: TGTGCCAGTAGCATCTTGGGGGCGGACAATGAGCAGTTCTTC. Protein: CASSILGADNEQFF.